This paragraph reports one T cell receptor beta chain. The data belong to a study of cytomegalovirus exposure and HLA in healthy donors. Primers for the PCR totalled 60 Vbeta and 13 Jbeta. Sequenced by immunoSEQ multiplex PCR; TCRdb stores in-frame clones only, minus some. The repertoire table contains under 50,000 clones. This CDR3 has 18 amino acids. V lost 0 bases and J lost 2, with 19 bases in between. Germline values: CDR1 SEHNR, CDR2 FQNEAQ (reference sequence). The sample consisted of PBMCs. The chain carries TRBV7-9 and TRBJ2-5; TRBD1 might be the D (6 bases). The receptor was isolated from a male donor in good health and CMV-seronegative. The DNA of the CDR3 is TGTGCCAGCAGCTTAGCTCCGGGACACATCCTTATACAAGAGACCCAGTACTTC. Translating it yields CASSLAPGHILIQETQYF.